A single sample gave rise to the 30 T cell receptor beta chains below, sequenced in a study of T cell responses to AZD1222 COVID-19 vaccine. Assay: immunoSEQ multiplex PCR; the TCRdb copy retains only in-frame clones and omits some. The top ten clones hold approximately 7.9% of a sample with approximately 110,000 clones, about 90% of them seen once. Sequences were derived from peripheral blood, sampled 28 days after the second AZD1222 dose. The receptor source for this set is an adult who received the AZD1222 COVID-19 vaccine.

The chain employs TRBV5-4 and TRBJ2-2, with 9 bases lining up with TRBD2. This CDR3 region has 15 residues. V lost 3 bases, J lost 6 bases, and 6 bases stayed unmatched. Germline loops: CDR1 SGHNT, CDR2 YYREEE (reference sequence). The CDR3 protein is CASSSRLAEPGELFF. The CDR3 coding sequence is TGTGCCAGCAGCTCCCGACTAGCGGAACCCGGGGAGCTGTTTTTT.

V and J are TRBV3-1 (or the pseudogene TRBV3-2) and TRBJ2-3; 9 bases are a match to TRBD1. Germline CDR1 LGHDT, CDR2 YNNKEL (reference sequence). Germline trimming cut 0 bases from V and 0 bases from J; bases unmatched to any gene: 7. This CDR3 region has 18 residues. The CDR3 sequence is CASSQDNAGTGSTDTQYF. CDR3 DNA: TGTGCCAGCAGCCAAGATAATGCAGGGACAGGGAGCACAGATACGCAGTATTTT.

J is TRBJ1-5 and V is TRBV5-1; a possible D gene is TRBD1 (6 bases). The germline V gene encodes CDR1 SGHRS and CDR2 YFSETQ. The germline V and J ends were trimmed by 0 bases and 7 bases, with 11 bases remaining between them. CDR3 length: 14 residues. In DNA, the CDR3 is TGCGCCAGCAGCTTGGAGGTGGGGGCCCAGCCCCAGCATTTT. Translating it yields CASSLEVGAQPQHF.

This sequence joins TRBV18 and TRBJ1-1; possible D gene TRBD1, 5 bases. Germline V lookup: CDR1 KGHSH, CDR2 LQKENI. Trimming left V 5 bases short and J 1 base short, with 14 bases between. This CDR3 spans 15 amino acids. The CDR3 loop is CASSLGLLRNTEAFF. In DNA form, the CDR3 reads TGTGCCAGCTCATTGGGACTACTTCGGAACACTGAAGCTTTCTTT.

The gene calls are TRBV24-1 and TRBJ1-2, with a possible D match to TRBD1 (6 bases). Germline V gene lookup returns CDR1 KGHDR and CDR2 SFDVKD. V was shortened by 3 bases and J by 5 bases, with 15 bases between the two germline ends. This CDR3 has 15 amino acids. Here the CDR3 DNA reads TGTGCCACCAGTGATAATAGACAGGCCACTTATGGCTACACCTTC. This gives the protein CATSDNRQATYGYTF.

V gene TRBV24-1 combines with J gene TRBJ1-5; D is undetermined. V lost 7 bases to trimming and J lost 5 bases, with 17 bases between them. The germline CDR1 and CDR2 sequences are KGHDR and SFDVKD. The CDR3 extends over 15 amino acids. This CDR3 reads CATSPGRAIDQPQHF. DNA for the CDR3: TGTGCCACCAGCCCCGGGAGGGCTATTGATCAGCCCCAGCATTTT.

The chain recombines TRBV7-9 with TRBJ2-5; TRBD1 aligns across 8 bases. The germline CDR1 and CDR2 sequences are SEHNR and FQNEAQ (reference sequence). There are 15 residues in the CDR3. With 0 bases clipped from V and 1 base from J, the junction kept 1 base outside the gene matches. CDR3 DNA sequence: TGTGCCAGCAGCTTAGCTACAGGGGGCCAAGAGACCCAGTACTTC. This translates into CASSLATGGQETQYF.

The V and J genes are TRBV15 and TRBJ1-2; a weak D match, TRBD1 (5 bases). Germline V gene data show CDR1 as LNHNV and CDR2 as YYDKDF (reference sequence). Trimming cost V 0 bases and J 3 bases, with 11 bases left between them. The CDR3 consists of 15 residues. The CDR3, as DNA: TGTGCCACCAGCAGAGATATCGGAGGGGACTATGGCTACACCTTC. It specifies CATSRDIGGDYGYTF.

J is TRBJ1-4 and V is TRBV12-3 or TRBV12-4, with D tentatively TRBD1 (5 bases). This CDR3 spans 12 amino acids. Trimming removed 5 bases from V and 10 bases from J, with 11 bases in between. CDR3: CASSNRQGKLFF. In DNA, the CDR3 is TGTGCCAGCAGTAACCGCCAGGGAAAACTGTTTTTT.

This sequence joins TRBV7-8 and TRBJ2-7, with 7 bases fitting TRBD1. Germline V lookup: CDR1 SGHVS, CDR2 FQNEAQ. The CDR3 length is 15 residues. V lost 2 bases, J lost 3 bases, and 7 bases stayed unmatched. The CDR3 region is CASSLFRTGVYEQYF. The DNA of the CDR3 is TGTGCCAGCAGCTTATTTCGGACAGGTGTCTACGAGCAGTACTTC.

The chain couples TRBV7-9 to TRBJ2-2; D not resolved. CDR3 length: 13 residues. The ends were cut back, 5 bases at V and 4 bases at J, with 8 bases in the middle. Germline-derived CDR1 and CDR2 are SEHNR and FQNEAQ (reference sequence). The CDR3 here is CASSPDATGELFF. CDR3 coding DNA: TGTGCCAGCAGCCCCGACGCCACCGGGGAGCTGTTTTTT.

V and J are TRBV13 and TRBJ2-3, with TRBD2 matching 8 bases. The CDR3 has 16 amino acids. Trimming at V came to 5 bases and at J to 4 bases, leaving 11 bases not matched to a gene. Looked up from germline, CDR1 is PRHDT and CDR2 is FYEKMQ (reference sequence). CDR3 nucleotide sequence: TGTGCCAGCAGCCACTCGGGAGGCGGGGGGCCAGATACGCAGTATTTT. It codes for CASSHSGGGGPDTQYF.

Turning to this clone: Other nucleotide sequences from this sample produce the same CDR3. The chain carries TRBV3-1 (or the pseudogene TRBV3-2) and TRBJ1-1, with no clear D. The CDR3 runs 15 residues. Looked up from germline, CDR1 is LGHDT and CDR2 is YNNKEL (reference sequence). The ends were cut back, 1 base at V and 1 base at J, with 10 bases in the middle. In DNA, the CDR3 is TGTGCCAGCAGCCAAGGCCGGAGTGGGAACACTGAAGCTTTCTTT. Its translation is CASSQGRSGNTEAFF.

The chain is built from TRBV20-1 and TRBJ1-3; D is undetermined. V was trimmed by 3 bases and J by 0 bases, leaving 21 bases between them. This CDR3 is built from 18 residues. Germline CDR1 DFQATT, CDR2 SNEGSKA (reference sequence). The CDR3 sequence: CSASPQLAGVRSGNTIYF. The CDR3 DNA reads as TGCAGTGCTAGTCCCCAGTTGGCTGGCGTTCGCTCTGGAAACACCATATATTTT.

The chain's CDR3 is CASSQEGQQSSPLHF. CDR3 DNA: TGTGCCAGCAGCCAAGAGGGACAACAATCCTCCCCCCTCCACTTT. The chain combines TRBV4-2 with TRBJ1-6, with TRBD1 as a possible D gene (6 bases). Germline assignment: CDR1 LGHNA and CDR2 YNFKEQ. V lost 0 bases, J lost 13 bases, and 16 bases lay in between. CDR3 length: 15 residues.

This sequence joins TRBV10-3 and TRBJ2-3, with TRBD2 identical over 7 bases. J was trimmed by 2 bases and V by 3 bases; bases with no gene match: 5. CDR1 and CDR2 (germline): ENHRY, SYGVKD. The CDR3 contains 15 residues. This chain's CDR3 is CAISEASGFTDTQYF. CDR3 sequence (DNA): TGTGCCATCAGTGAAGCTAGCGGATTCACAGATACGCAGTATTTT.

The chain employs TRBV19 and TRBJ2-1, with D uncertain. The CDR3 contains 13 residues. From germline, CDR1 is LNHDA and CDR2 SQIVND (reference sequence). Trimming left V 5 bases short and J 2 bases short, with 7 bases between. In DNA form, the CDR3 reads TGTGCCAGTAGTCTCGGAGCCTACAATGAGCAGTTCTTC. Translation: CASSLGAYNEQFF.

The CDR3, as DNA: TGTGCCAGCAGAACAGACAGGGGCCCCATTCGCAATCAGCCCCAGCATTTT. This gives the protein CASRTDRGPIRNQPQHF. The chain joins TRBV28 to TRBJ1-5, with 8 nucleotides matching TRBD1. The germline V gene encodes CDR1 MDHEN and CDR2 SYDVKM. The V segment lost 6 bases and the J segment 2 bases; nucleotides outside the gene matches: 12. The CDR3 is 17 residues long. The variable domain in full, completed from reference TRBV28 and TRBJ1-5, reads DVKVTQSSRYLVKRTGEKVFLECVQDMDHENMFWYRQDPGLGLRLIYFSYDVKMKEKGDIPEGYSVSREKKERFSLILESASTNQTSMYLCASRTDRGPIRNQPQHFGDGTRLSIL.

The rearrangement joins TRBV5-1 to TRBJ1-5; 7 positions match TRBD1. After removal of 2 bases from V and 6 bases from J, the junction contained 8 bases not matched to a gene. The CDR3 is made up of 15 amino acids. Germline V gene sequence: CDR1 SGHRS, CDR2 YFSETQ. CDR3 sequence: CASSLGGLGGQPQHF. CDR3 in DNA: TGCGCCAGCAGCTTAGGGGGCCTTGGGGGTCAGCCCCAGCATTTT.

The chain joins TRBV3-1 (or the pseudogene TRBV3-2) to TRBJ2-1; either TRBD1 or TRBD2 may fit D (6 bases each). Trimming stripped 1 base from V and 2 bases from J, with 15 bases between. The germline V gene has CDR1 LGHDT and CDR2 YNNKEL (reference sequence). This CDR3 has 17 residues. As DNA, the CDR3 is TGTGCCAGCAGCCAAGCTCCGGCGGGACATACCTACAATGAGCAGTTCTTC. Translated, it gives CASSQAPAGHTYNEQFF.

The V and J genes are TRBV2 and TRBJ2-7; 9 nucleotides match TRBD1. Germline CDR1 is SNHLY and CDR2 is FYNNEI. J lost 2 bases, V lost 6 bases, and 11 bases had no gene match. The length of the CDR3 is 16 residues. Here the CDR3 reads CASRGTSGTGTYEQYF. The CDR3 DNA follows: TGTGCCAGCAGGGGAACCTCCGGGACAGGGACCTACGAGCAGTACTTC.

The CDR3 is CASSLDPWEQYF. The CDR3 bases are TGCGCCAGCAGCTTGGACCCCTGGGAGCAGTACTTC. The chain couples TRBV5-1 to TRBJ2-7; D gene unclear. V gave up 0 bases and J gave up 7 bases, with 8 bases separating them. This CDR3 has 12 amino acids. The germline V gene has CDR1 SGHRS and CDR2 YFSETQ.

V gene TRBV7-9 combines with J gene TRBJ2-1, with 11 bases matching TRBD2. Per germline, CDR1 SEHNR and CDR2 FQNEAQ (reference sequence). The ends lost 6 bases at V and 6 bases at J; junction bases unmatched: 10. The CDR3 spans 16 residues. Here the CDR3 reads CASSPWLAGGLNEQFF. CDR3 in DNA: TGTGCCAGCAGTCCGTGGCTAGCGGGAGGCCTCAATGAGCAGTTCTTC.

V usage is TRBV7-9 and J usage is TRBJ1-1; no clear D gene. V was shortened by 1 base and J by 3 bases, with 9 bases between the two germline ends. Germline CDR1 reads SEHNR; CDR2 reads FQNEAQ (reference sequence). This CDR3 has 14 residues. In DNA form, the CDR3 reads TGTGCCAGCAGCTTAGAATCATTTTACACTGAAGCTTTCTTT. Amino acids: CASSLESFYTEAFF. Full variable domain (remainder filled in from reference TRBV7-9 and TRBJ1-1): DTGVSQNPRHKITKRGQNVTFRCDPISEHNRLYWYRQTLGQGPEFLTYFQNEAQLEKSRLLSDRFSAERPKGSFSTLEIQRTEQGDSAMYLCASSLESFYTEAFFGQGTRLTVV.

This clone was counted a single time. The CDR3 DNA reads as TGTGCCAGCAGCCACTTGGACAGGGTGCTGGATACGCAGTATTTT. This codes for CASSHLDRVLDTQYF. The chain recombines TRBV21-1 with TRBJ2-3; TRBD1, the table's D call, was not compared with the DNA. TRBV21-1 is a pseudogene. CDR3 length equals 15 residues.

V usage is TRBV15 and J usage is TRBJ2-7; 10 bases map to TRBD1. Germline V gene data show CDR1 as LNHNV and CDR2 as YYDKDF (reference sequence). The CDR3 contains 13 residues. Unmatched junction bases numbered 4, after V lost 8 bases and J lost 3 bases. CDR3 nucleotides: TGTGCCACCGGGGGACAGGGGAACTACGAGCAGTACTTC. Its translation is CATGGQGNYEQYF.

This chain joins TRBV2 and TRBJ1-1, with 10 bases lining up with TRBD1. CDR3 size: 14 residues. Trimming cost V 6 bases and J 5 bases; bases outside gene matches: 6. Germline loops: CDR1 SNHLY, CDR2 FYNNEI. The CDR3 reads CASRRTGGGTEAFF. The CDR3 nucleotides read TGTGCCAGCAGACGGACAGGGGGTGGGACTGAAGCTTTCTTT. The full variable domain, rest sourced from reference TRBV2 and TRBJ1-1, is EPEVTQTPSHQVTQMGQEVILRCVPISNHLYFYWYRQILGQKVEFLVSFYNNEISEKSEIFDDQFSVERPDGSNFTLKIRSTKLEDSAMYFCASRRTGGGTEAFFGQGTRLTVV.

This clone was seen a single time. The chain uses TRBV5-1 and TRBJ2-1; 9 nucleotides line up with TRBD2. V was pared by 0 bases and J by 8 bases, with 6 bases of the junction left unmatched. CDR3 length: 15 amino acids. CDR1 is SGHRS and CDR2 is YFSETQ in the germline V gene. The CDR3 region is CASSLDPSGADEQFF. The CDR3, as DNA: TGCGCCAGCAGCTTGGATCCTAGCGGGGCGGATGAGCAGTTCTTC.

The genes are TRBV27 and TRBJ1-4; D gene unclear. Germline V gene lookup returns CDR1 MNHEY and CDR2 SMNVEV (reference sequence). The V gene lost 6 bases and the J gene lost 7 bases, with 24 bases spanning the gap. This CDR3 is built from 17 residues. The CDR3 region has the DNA TGTGCCAGCAGACCTGGATCGTCGGGGTATGATCGTGAAAAACTGTTTTTT. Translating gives CASRPGSSGYDREKLFF.

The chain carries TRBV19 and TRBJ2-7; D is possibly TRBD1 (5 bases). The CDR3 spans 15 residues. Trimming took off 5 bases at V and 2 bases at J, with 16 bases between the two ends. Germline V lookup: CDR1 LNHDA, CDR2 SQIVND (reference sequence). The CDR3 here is CASSVRAKTAYEQYF. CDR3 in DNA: TGTGCCAGTAGTGTCAGGGCCAAGACAGCCTACGAGCAGTACTTC.